Sequencing of this T cell receptor (beta chain) was carried out in a study of cytomegalovirus exposure and HLA in healthy donors (dated by TCRdb to about 2017). With respect to the entire study: The roughly 670 repertoires of the first cohort and the 95 to 150 validation repertoires were produced on the same platform, according to a later analysis. The study aimed to test whether signatures of past pathogen exposure could be identified by cataloging public T cell receptors. Along with the approximately 700-subject first cohort, a separate validation cohort of over 90 different subjects was used. High-throughput TCR immunosequencing, statistical association of individual TCRs with disease status, and machine learning were combined to predict cytomegalovirus infection status.

Looking up the germline V gene yields CDR1 MGHRA and CDR2 YSYEKL. At the junction V is shortened by 5 bases and J by 3 bases, with 29 bases in between. The cysteine opens and the phenylalanine closes a CDR3 of 20 amino acids. Solely the CDR3 DNA is kept, with 60 bases framed from the first base. General findings and caveats noted by the study authors: A later analysis lacked HLA typing for the validation cohort, so it scored co-occurrence in that cohort across all 130 or so repertoires. A later analysis found that TCRs clustered in the first cohort also tended to co-occur in the approximately 120 validation repertoires, with 90% to 95% of cluster scores above 0. The authors suggested that the approach could potentially be generalized to other disease states and immunological phenotypes. In the study, approximately 160 TCR beta chains were listed as associated with cytomegalovirus. In vitro tests confirmed that a few of the cytomegalovirus-associated TCR beta chains recognize cytomegalovirus antigens. Most TCR sequences were observed very rarely across donors, whereas some public TCRs were present in many individuals. In both the original and validation cohorts, the classifier was reported to diagnose cytomegalovirus status with high specificity and sensitivity.

Separate from the roughly 700-subject first cohort, the validation cohort of 95 to 150 subjects was the group to which the donors belonged. Receptor libraries were prepared by the immunoSEQ multiplex PCR assay. The authors processed their data as follows. A statistical classification framework was developed to diagnose cytomegalovirus status using the catalog of TCR beta chain sequences. TCRdb provides this immuneACCESS table in a form limited to in-frame rearrangements. Some clones are lacking; in checked studies, under half of them reflect an unresolved V gene, and why the rest are absent is not known. For V, J and clone size, that table is used; D and trimming come from the DNA. The sample profile shows over 70,000 clones; approximately 94% of them were found once. About 0.63% of the sample goes to the ten largest clones. A note on this clone: Which antigen it targets is not known. It has no much larger one-base neighbor in the sample; base qualities were not kept.

The rearrangement joined TRBV4-1 to TRBJ1-3; no D gene is confidently identified. The sequenced material came from PBMCs. This sequence was found in a young woman in good health and CMV-seronegative. Read as DNA, the sequence is TGCGCCAGCAGCAACATTCAACGGCGAAAGGAAGAGGGCTTTGGAAACACCATATATTTT. Its protein reads: CASSNIQRRKEEGFGNTIYF.